The 27 T cell receptor beta chains given below trace back to one sample, sequenced in a study of molecular identifiers for immune sequencing clone quantification. TCRdb re-analysed the PCR reads in MiXCR, keeping a single row per CDR3 protein. The profile shows about 5,500 distinct CDR3 sequences, approximately 15% of them singletons. Source material: naive CD8+ T cells from blood, with Jurkat cell RNA spiked in. Subset indicated: FACS-sorted CD8+CD4-CCR7+CD45RA+ naive T cells. The origin of the receptors is a human donor in good health. Some libraries in this study had Jurkat cell RNA spiked in.

By sample fraction, this clonotype is medium-sized. The chain recombines TRBV6-2 or TRBV6-3 with TRBJ1-5; tentative D call: TRBD1 (5 bases). The CDR3 extends over 15 amino acids. The germline gives CDR1 MNHEY, CDR2 SVGEGT. Trimming removed 0 bases at V and 0 bases at J, with 6 bases between. CDR3 region: CASSYSRGSNQPQHF. Written as DNA, the CDR3 is TGTGCCAGCAGTTACTCGAGGGGTAGCAATCAGCCCCAGCATTTT.

Turning to this clonotype: In this CDR3 the conserved last residue, phenylalanine or tryptophan, is missing, so a read error is likely. The limits of the CDR3 on the DNA are not certain, so only TCRdb's listed CDR3 is given. The chain links TRBV24-1 to TRBJ1-1; whether TRBD1, the table's D call, matches the DNA was not checked. The CDR3 comprises 15 residues, both ends counted. Germline values: CDR1 KGHDR, CDR2 SFDVKD. CDR3 amino acids: CATSDLPPGESEALS.

Relative to its sample, this clonotype is medium-sized. The chain is built from TRBV20-1 and TRBJ2-7; 10 nucleotides match TRBD2. The CDR3 is made up of 14 amino acids. V trimming: 3 bases; J trimming: 4 bases; junction bases outside the gene matches: 6. Germline V CDR1 and CDR2: DFQATT, SNEGSKA (reference sequence). The CDR3 is CSARGTSVLYEQYF. DNA of the CDR3: TGCAGTGCTAGGGGGACTAGCGTCTTGTACGAGCAGTACTTC.

In the case of this clonotype: This could be a read error, since a much larger clone is one nucleotide away. The chain carries TRBV2 and TRBJ2-3; 7 nucleotides align to TRBD1. Germline-derived CDR1 and CDR2 are SNHLY and FYNNEI. The CDR3 has 15 amino acids. Losses at the gene ends were 6 bases for V and 0 bases for J; bases not matched to a gene: 6. CDR3 in DNA: TGTGCCAGCAGGGATGGGACAGCCAGCACAGATACGCAGTATTTT. Translated, it gives CASRDGTASTDTQYF.

On this clonotype itself: A junction boundary mismatches the germline segment, possibly from a read error. The chain uses TRBV28 and TRBJ1-1; tentative D call: TRBD1 (5 bases). CDR3 size: 14 residues. From germline, CDR1 is MDHEN and CDR2 SYDVKM. The CDR3 DNA is TGTGCCAGCAGTTTCCAGGGAAGGTCCACTGGAGCTTTCTTT. It specifies CASSFQGRSTGAFF.

Sample share makes this clonotype medium-sized. The chain combines TRBV14 with TRBJ2-3; D is unresolved. CDR1 and CDR2 from the germline V gene are SGHDN and FVKESK. V was shortened by 4 bases and J by 0 bases, with 8 bases between the two germline ends. The CDR3 contains 14 residues. The CDR3 nucleotides read TGTGCCAGCAGCCCCGGCTGGAGCACAGATACGCAGTATTTT. Its protein is CASSPGWSTDTQYF.

In its sample, this clonotype ranks as medium-sized. The genes are TRBV29-1 and TRBJ1-1, with 10 bases aligning to TRBD1. Germline loops: CDR1 SQVTM, CDR2 ANQGSEA. The V segment lost 2 bases and the J segment 11 bases; nucleotides outside the gene matches: 2. The CDR3 is 11 amino acids. The CDR3 sequence is CSVESDRGAFF. Written as DNA, the CDR3 is TGCAGCGTTGAATCGGACAGGGGGGCTTTCTTT. Drawing the rest from reference TRBV29-1 and TRBJ1-1, the complete variable domain is SAVISQKPSRDICQRGTSLTIQCQVDSQVTMMFWYRQQPGQSLTLIATANQGSEATYESGFVIDKFPISRPNLTFSTLTVSNMSPEDSSIYLCSVESDRGAFFGQGTRLTVV.

This clonotype showed up many times. The gene calls are TRBV6-1 and TRBJ2-5; D might be TRBD2 (5 bases). V lost 1 base to trimming and J lost 5 bases, with 20 bases between them. This CDR3 comprises 17 residues. CDR1 is MNHNS, CDR2 SASEGT, per germline. CDR3 protein: CASSEDERDHTTETQYF. DNA for the CDR3: TGTGCCAGCAGTGAAGATGAACGGGATCACACGACGGAGACCCAGTACTTC.

By share, this clonotype counts as medium-sized. The V call is TRBV29-1, the J call TRBJ2-1, with a tentative D call TRBD1 (6 bases). V was pared by 4 bases and J by 4 bases, with 11 bases between. CDR3 length equals 13 residues. Germline CDR1 is SQVTM and CDR2 is ANQGSEA. The CDR3, as DNA: TGCAGCGTTGGGACAGTAGGTTACAATGAGCAGTTCTTC. The encoded protein is CSVGTVGYNEQFF.

This clonotype is judged medium-sized. The chain links TRBV7-9 to TRBJ2-3, with TRBD1 as a possible D gene (6 bases). The CDR3 length is 13 residues. Germline assignment: CDR1 SEHNR and CDR2 FQNEAQ (reference sequence). The V end was cut by 6 bases, the J end by 2 bases, with 9 bases between. This CDR3 reads CASSRDNTDTQYF. For the CDR3, the DNA is TGTGCCAGCAGTCGGGACAACACAGATACGCAGTATTTT.

This clonotype is medium-sized. The V gene is TRBV30, the J gene TRBJ1-1; 7 bases match TRBD1. The ends lost 8 bases at V and 0 bases at J; junction bases unmatched: 3. The germline gives CDR1 GTSNPN, CDR2 SVGIG (reference sequence). The CDR3 sequence is 12 residues long. This chain's CDR3 is CAMGQMNTEAFF. The CDR3 DNA is TGTGCCATGGGACAGATGAACACTGAAGCTTTCTTT.

Remarks on this clonotype: One end of the junction fails to match germline, which may point to a read error. The chain is built from TRBV3-1 and TRBJ2-7; D uncertain. Germline V gene lookup returns CDR1 LGHDT and CDR2 YNNKEL (reference sequence). There are 15 residues in the CDR3. DNA for the CDR3: TGTGCCGGCAGCCAAGATAGGGATTGGTCCTACGAGCGGTACTTC. This codes for CAGSQDRDWSYERYF.

This clonotype is termed medium-sized. The V gene is TRBV28, the J gene TRBJ2-7; 9 nucleotides line up with TRBD1. The CDR3 contains 14 residues. CDR1 and CDR2 from the germline V gene are MDHEN and SYDVKM. V gave up 6 bases and J gave up 4 bases; unmatched junction bases: 7. This chain's CDR3 is CASSLAGTGYEQYF. In DNA, the CDR3 is TGTGCCAGCAGCTTGGCCGGGACAGGGTACGAGCAGTACTTC.

Points on this clonotype: The junction departs from the called germline gene at one end, perhaps through a read error. This chain links TRBV28 with TRBJ2-7; 13 bases align to TRBD2. The CDR3 runs 18 residues. In germline, CDR1 is MDHEN, CDR2 SYDVKM. CDR3 loop: CAGSFRTSGRGGGLEQYF. CDR3 coding DNA: TGTGCCGGCAGTTTTCGTACTAGCGGGAGGGGGGGGGGGCTCGAGCAGTACTTC.

The genes are TRBV7-2 and TRBJ2-7, with TRBD2 matching 8 bases. The V segment lost 5 bases and the J segment 1 base; nucleotides outside the gene matches: 16. CDR1 is SGHTA, CDR2 FQGNSA, per germline. The CDR3 is 18 residues long. The DNA of the CDR3 is TGTGCCAGCAGCACCGGGCGTCGGGGGGGGGCGGGTTCCTACGAGCAGTACTTC. Amino acids: CASSTGRRGGAGSYEQYF.

Details on this clonotype: A much larger clone lies a single base off, so this may be a read error. V and J are TRBV12-3 or TRBV12-4 and TRBJ2-3; possible D gene TRBD2, 6 bases. The CDR3 has 15 residues. CDR3 residues: CAGRSLAWSTDTQYF. Written as DNA, the CDR3 is TGTGCCGGCAGGTCACTAGCTTGGAGCACAGATACGCAGTATTTT.

In regard to this clonotype: A much larger clone is a single base away; this may be a read error. The chain couples TRBV12-3 or TRBV12-4 to TRBJ1-5; no firm D call. The CDR3 loop spans 14 amino acids. CDR3 bases: TGTGCCTGCAGTTTAGACCAGCCCGGTCAGCCCCAGCATTTT. Protein: CACSLDQPGQPQHF.

This clonotype came up a few times. It may be a read error: a sequence one base away is much more abundant. V usage is TRBV4-3 and J usage is TRBJ2-7, with 8 nucleotides matching TRBD2. The CDR3 is 15 residues long. Germline-derived CDR1 and CDR2 are LGHNA and YSLEER. The CDR3 DNA is TGCGCCGGCAGTTCCGGACTAGCTGGGTCCTACGAGCAGTACTTC. Protein: CAGSSGLAGSYEQYF.

By sample share, this clonotype is medium-sized (0.01 to 0.1%). The rearrangement joins TRBV4-3 to TRBJ2-7; possible D gene TRBD1, 6 bases. This CDR3 is 14 amino acids long. V lost 4 bases, J lost 0 bases, and 10 bases lay in between. Germline V CDR1 and CDR2: LGHNA, YSLEER. CDR3 nucleotide sequence: TGCGCCAGCAGCCCCGGACAGCTCTCCTACGAGCAGTACTTC. Translation: CASSPGQLSYEQYF.

By its share, this clonotype is medium-sized. The chain has TRBV28 and TRBJ2-3; D is ambiguous. Trimming left V 6 bases short and J 3 bases short, with 13 bases between. This CDR3 is built from 14 residues. Looked up from germline, CDR1 is MDHEN and CDR2 is SYDVKM. The CDR3 DNA sequence: TGTGCCAGCAGCTCCCGGATACATACAGATACGCAGTATTTT. Translating gives CASSSRIHTDTQYF. Supplemented by reference TRBV28 and TRBJ2-3, the full variable domain reads DVKVTQSSRYLVKRTGEKVFLECVQDMDHENMFWYRQDPGLGLRLIYFSYDVKMKEKGDIPEGYSVSREKKERFSLILESASTNQTSMYLCASSSRIHTDTQYFGPGTRLTVL.

This clonotype is medium-sized. The chain joins TRBV5-6 to TRBJ1-1; 12 positions agree with TRBD1. CDR3 size: 16 residues. V was clipped by 3 bases and J by 0 bases; unmatched bases: 3. CDR1 is SGHDT, CDR2 YYEEEE, per germline. In DNA form, the CDR3 reads TGTGCCAGCAGCTCCGGGACAGGGGGCCTGAACACTGAAGCTTTCTTT. Its translation is CASSSGTGGLNTEAFF.

In its sample, this clonotype ranks as medium-sized. The chain has TRBV2 and TRBJ2-1, with D uncertain. The CDR3 runs 13 residues. Between the trimmed V and J ends, which lost 4 bases and 5 bases, there was a span of 9 bases. Germline V gene data show CDR1 as SNHLY and CDR2 as FYNNEI. As DNA, the CDR3 is TGTGCCAGCAGTGTTGAGTTGAACAATGAGCAGTTCTTC. Amino acids: CASSVELNNEQFF.

Relative to its sample, this clonotype is medium-sized. The chain carries TRBV4-3 and TRBJ2-2, with a possible D match to TRBD2 (7 bases). Trimming removed 3 bases from V and 6 bases from J, with 14 bases in between. Germline V CDR1 and CDR2: LGHNA, YSLEER. The CDR3 totals 15 residues. CDR3 protein: CASSHAGAGSGELFF. In DNA, the CDR3 is TGCGCCAGCAGCCATGCGGGGGCCGGCTCCGGGGAGCTGTTTTTT.

This clonotype is categorized as medium-sized. In DNA, the CDR3 is TGCAGTGCAACTGACGGGACCGGGACCTGGAGCTCCTACGAGCAGTACTTC. Translating it yields CSATDGTGTWSSYEQYF. The rearrangement uses TRBV20-1 and TRBJ2-7; tentatively, D is TRBD1 or TRBD2 (5 bases each). Germline CDR1 is DFQATT and CDR2 is SNEGSKA (reference sequence). The CDR3 is 17 residues long. Trimming left V 6 bases short and J 0 bases short, with 24 bases between.

This clonotype is medium-sized in the sample. This chain joins TRBV27 and TRBJ1-6; no clear D. Trimming left V 2 bases short and J 3 bases short, with 8 bases between. Germline V gives CDR1 MNHEY, CDR2 SMNVEV (reference sequence). The CDR3 spans 15 residues. In DNA form, the CDR3 reads TGTGCCAGCAGTTTAGTCGCCGACTATAATTCACCCCTCCACTTT. Translation gives CASSLVADYNSPLHF.

Points on this clonotype: This may be a read error: a much more frequent sequence differs by one nucleotide. The rearrangement uses TRBV27 and TRBJ1-5; D is possibly TRBD1 (6 bases). The germline CDR1 and CDR2 sequences are MNHEY and SMNVEV (reference sequence). CDR3 length equals 14 residues. Trimming stripped 6 bases from V and 1 base from J, with 10 bases between. The CDR3 DNA sequence: TGTGCCAGCAGCCTTGGACAGAGCAATCAGCCCCAGCATTTT. This gives the protein CASSLGQSNQPQHF.

By share, this clonotype ranks as medium-sized. The chain recombines TRBV25-1 with TRBJ2-7; D possibly corresponds to TRBD1 (6 bases). The CDR3 is 14 residues long. Germline CDR1 and CDR2: MGHDK and SYGVNS. V dropped 2 bases and J dropped 4 bases, with 12 bases sitting between them. Here the CDR3 DNA reads TGTGCCAGCAGTGAAGACAGGCTTTTATACGAGCAGTACTTC. Translation gives CASSEDRLLYEQYF.